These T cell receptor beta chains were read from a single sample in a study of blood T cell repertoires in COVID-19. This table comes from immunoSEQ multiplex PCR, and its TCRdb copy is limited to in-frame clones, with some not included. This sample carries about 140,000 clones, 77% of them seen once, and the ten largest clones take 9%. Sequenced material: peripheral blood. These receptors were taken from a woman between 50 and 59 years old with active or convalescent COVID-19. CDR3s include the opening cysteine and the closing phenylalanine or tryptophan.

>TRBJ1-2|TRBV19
CASSQGHYGYTF
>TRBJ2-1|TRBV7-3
CASSLRGGEYNEQFF
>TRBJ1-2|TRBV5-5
CASSLVQLDYGYTF
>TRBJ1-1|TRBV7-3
CASSLGSQGVTEAFF
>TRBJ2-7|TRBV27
CASSSSSRDRPEQYF
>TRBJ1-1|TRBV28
CASSLVVGVLAFF
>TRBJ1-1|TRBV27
CATRDRGDPEAFF
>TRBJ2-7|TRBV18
CASSRDRQGRPEQYF
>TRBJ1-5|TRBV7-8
CASSPTSGAGTGQPQHF
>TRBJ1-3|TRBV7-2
CASADRTSGNTIYF
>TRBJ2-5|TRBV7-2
CASSETGAKETQYF
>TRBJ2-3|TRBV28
CAVGRGIDTQYF
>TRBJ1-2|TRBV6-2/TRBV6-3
CASSLGSNYGYTF
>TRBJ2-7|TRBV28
CASSFQGAAYEQYF
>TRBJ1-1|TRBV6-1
CASSDPGQLWAEAFF
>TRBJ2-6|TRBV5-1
CASSVWGDGANVLTF
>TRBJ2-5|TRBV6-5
CASSYDIGETQYF
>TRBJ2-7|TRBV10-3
CAIGQSGSAEQYF
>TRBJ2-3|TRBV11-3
CASSLDTAADTQYF
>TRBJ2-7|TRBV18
CASSRGVSYEQYF
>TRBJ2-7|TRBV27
CASSLAGESYEQYF
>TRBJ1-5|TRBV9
CASSGEGQAHQPQHF
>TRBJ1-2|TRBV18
CASSPKTDFNYGYTF
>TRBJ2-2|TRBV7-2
CASSLQGNTGELFF
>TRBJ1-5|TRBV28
CASSPGQFGMDTYQPQHF
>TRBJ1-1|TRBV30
CAWSTGRTEAFF
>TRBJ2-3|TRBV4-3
CASSQGVLAGGERTQYF
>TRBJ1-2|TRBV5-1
CASSFQGNYGYTF
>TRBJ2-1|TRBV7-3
CASSLTSSPYPYNEQFF
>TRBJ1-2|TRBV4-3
CASSQASTGFAGYTF
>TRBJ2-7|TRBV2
CASGTSGGSSYEQYF
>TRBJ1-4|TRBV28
CASSLGGGYNEKLFF
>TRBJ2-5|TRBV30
CAWNRGTSSQETQYF
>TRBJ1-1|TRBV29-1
CSVEDQTRTEAFF
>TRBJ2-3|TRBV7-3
CASSFDRGVADTQYF
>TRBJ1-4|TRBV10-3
CAISDWGEGKLFF
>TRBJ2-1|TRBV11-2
CASSSQGNEQFF
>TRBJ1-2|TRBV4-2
CASSQADTRADYGYTF
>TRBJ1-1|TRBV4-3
CASSPSGGIGGNEAFF
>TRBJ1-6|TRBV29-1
CSVGGGNSPLHF
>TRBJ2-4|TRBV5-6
CASSSDSPGKNIQYF
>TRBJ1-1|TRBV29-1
CSAGTGTEAFF
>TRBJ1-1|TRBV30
CARGGQLGVNTEAFF
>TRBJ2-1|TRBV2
CASKLYGSYNEQFF
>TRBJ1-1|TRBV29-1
CSTGQMNTEAFF
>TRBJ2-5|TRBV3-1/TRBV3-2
CASSHAGGRLETQYF
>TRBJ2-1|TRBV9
CASSVVGGEDEQFF
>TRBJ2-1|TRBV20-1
CSASSGSRDEQFF
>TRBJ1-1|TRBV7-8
CASSPWGVAITEAFF
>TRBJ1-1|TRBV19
CASSIVGVGTEAFF
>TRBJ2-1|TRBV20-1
CSASGRVSYNEQFF
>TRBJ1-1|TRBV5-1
CASSLGDTEAFF
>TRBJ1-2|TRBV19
CASSTGTGTAYGYTF